This TCR beta chain stems from a study of blood T cell repertoires in COVID-19. Some clones are missing from TCRdb's copy, which holds only in-frame ones; the method was immunoSEQ multiplex PCR. The sample includes roughly 120,000 clones, approximately 90% of them seen just once. The CDR3 length is 15 residues. Trimming at V came to 6 bases and at J to 1 base, leaving 6 bases not matched to a gene. CDR1 and CDR2 (germline): SGHTA, FQGTGA. This chain uses TRBV7-3 with TRBJ2-5; 9 positions agree with TRBD2. The specimen sequenced was peripheral blood. The sequence derives from a human donor in a cohort sampled during active COVID-19. The CDR3 coding sequence is TGTGCCAGCAGAGCTAGCGGGGTACCCCAAGAGACCCAGTACTTC. This translates into CASRASGVPQETQYF.